The text below deals with one TCR beta chain. Antigen: not known. V was trimmed by 5 bases and J by 2 bases, leaving 11 bases between them. Looked up from germline, CDR1 is SGHTA and CDR2 is FQGTGA. The CDR3 has 14 residues. This sample is part of a study of glioma-infiltrating T cells after dendritic cell vaccination. Overall study context: Samples are from glioblastoma patients in Phase I and II dendritic cell vaccine trials. Overall study results and limits: Higher TCR clonality did not directly relate to longer survival.

Generated by immunoSEQ multiplex PCR, the TCRdb table keeps only in-frame clones and is missing some. The repertoire holds approximately 46,000 clones, with about nine tenths as singletons. The time point denotes: after dendritic cell vaccination, including at tumor progression/relapse. All glioblastoma patients lacked an isocitrate dehydrogenase mutation. The sequence was obtained from a human donor with glioblastoma. Material: blood, obtained after dendritic cell vaccination. V usage is TRBV7-3 and J usage is TRBJ2-3; possibly TRBD2 for D (5 bases). DNA for the CDR3: TGTGCCAGCAGCCCTCAGCGGAACACAGATACGCAGTATTTT. The encoded protein is CASSPQRNTDTQYF.